Only a few counts were recorded for the clone carrying this T cell receptor (beta chain). The target antigen is unknown. This sample is drawn from a study of neurological immune-mediated disorders. TCRdb ran MiXCR on the 5' RACE reads and lists one entry per CDR3 protein. Of tens of thousands of distinct CDR3 sequences detected, 4% to 5.5% appear once; the ten largest clones hold 2.9%. Study-wide points: Phylogenetic grouping assigned the repertoires of 18 of 34 multiple sclerosis patients to one related-CDR3 cluster, which constitutes a possible signature.

Germline assignment: CDR1 SGHTA and CDR2 FQGNSA. The CDR3 is made up of 14 amino acids. Trimming shortened V by 5 bases and J by 2 bases, and 13 bases separated the two germline ends. Sequenced: PBMCs. The chain carries TRBV7-2 and TRBJ2-7; maybe TRBD2 (6 bases). This receptor was identified in a man aged 50 to 60 with multiple sclerosis. CDR3 protein: CASSQKGLAYEQYF. The CDR3 DNA reads as TGTGCCAGCAGCCAAAAGGGACTTGCCTACGAGCAGTACTTC.